This T cell receptor (beta chain) came from a study of T cell responses to AZD1222 COVID-19 vaccine. Turning to the study itself: Some second doses came at about 4 weeks and others at about 12 weeks; these were pooled.

Broader study findings: CD4 TCRs covered the whole spike, strongest at regions 160-218 and 743-854. Compared with day 0, the breadth and depth of the Spike-specific TCR repertoire rose significantly after two doses of AZD1222.

Note on this clone: Its antigen remains unknown.

The method was immunoSEQ multiplex PCR; TCRdb's version includes in-frame clones alone and lacks a portion of them. The sample has approximately 79,000 clones; 70% to 90% are singletons. This specimen consisted of peripheral blood, obtained on day 0 of AZD1222 vaccination. This sequence originates from an adult in good health.

CDR3: CASSLDTGGRLATF. DNA of the CDR3: TGTGCCAGCAGCTTAGATACAGGGGGCCGCCTTGCCACCTTC. The gene calls are TRBV11-2 and TRBJ1-2, with 9 bases identical to TRBD1. Germline V CDR1 and CDR2: SGHAT, FQNNGV. The CDR3 consists of 14 residues. V lost 0 bases to trimming and J lost 13 bases; unmatched junction nucleotides: 9.